The 30 T cell receptor beta chains below all came from one sample that was sequenced in a study of blood T cell repertoires in COVID-19. Sequencing was performed with immunoSEQ multiplex PCR; in TCRdb, only in-frame clones are kept and a portion is missing. The sample has about 200,000 clones; more than 75% are singletons. The sample comprised peripheral blood. Receptors originate from a woman older than 75 with acute or convalescent COVID-19.

The chain combines TRBV6-5 with TRBJ2-2, with 8 bases lining up with TRBD2. The trim removed 7 bases at V and 5 bases at J, leaving 9 bases unmatched. CDR1 and CDR2 (germline): MNHEY, SVGAGI. The CDR3 sequence is 15 residues long. DNA of the CDR3: TGTGCCAGCATCAAAGCGGGAGTACGGACCGGGGAGCTGTTTTTT. Translating it yields CASIKAGVRTGELFF.

This rearrangement joins TRBV28 to TRBJ2-5; D remains unclear. Trimming left V 3 bases short and J 10 bases short, with 9 bases between. The germline CDR1 and CDR2 sequences are MDHEN and SYDVKM. The CDR3 spans 11 residues. The CDR3 loop is CASSFSFHQYF. DNA for the CDR3: TGTGCCAGCAGTTTTAGTTTCCACCAGTACTTC.

The rearrangement links TRBV11-3 to TRBJ2-3; 10 nucleotides line up with TRBD1. The length of the CDR3 is 17 residues. V lost 4 bases to trimming and J lost 1 base; unmatched junction nucleotides: 8. The germline V gene encodes CDR1 SGHNT and CDR2 YENEEA. The CDR3 reads CASSSRGQGFRTDTQYF. As DNA, the CDR3 is TGTGCCAGCAGCTCGAGGGGACAGGGGTTTCGCACAGATACGCAGTATTTT.

This rearrangement joins TRBV5-4 to TRBJ2-7; TRBD1 aligns across 10 bases. Unmatched junction bases numbered 5, after V lost 2 bases and J lost 3 bases. CDR1 is SGHNT, CDR2 YYREEE, per germline (reference sequence). This CDR3 is built from 15 residues. CDR3 amino acids: CASSLPGQGIYEQYF. For the CDR3, the DNA is TGTGCCAGCAGCTTACCGGGACAGGGGATCTACGAGCAGTACTTC.

The CDR3 loop reads CASSLRQGSLNTEAFF. CDR3 bases: TGTGCCAGCAGTTTACGTCAGGGGAGCTTGAACACTGAAGCTTTCTTT. The chain joins TRBV27 to TRBJ1-1; D might be TRBD1 (6 bases). Trimming removed 2 bases at V and 0 bases at J, with 13 bases between. This CDR3 contains 16 residues. Germline V gene data show CDR1 as MNHEY and CDR2 as SMNVEV (reference sequence).

The rearrangement uses TRBV20-1 and TRBJ1-1, with D possibly being TRBD1 (5 bases). The CDR3 has 10 residues. Trimming removed 3 bases at V and 8 bases at J, with 7 bases between. The germline V gene encodes CDR1 DFQATT and CDR2 SNEGSKA (reference sequence). CDR3 nucleotide sequence: TGCAGTGCTAGGACAGCCGAAGCTTTCTTT. It codes for CSARTAEAFF.

The chain has TRBV7-2 and TRBJ2-3; D may be TRBD2 (6 bases). In germline, CDR1 is SGHTA, CDR2 FQGNSA. With 2 bases removed from V and 9 bases from J, the gap between germline ends came to 24 bases. The CDR3 is 17 residues long. This CDR3 reads CASSLLDGGVPLRTQYF. In DNA, the CDR3 is TGTGCCAGCAGCTTACTAGACGGGGGAGTTCCCCTTAGGACGCAGTATTTT.

The table lists this clone with many counts. The rearrangement links TRBV2 to TRBJ1-6, with D maybe TRBD1 (5 bases). Germline assignment: CDR1 SNHLY and CDR2 FYNNEI. V lost 6 bases, J lost 5 bases, and 8 bases lay in between. The CDR3 is 13 amino acids. The CDR3 reads CASRRQNNSPLHF. CDR3 DNA: TGTGCCAGCAGAAGACAGAATAATTCACCCCTCCACTTT.

The J gene is TRBJ1-1, the V gene TRBV24-1, with TRBD1 identical over 7 bases. The CDR3 spans 18 residues. The germline CDR1 and CDR2 sequences are KGHDR and SFDVKD. With V trimmed by 0 bases and J by 4 bases, 13 bases remained unmatched. The DNA of the CDR3 is TGTGCCACCAGTGATTTGGGAAGGGGGCGAAAGAACAGCACTGAAGCTTTCTTT. Its protein is CATSDLGRGRKNSTEAFF.

The rearrangement uses TRBV4-1 and TRBJ2-3; 8 nucleotides match TRBD2. Germline CDR1 and CDR2: MGHRA and YSYEKL. V gave up 2 bases and J gave up 1 base; unmatched junction bases: 14. The CDR3 totals 19 residues. The DNA for the CDR3 is TGCGCCAGCAGCCAACGGGAGGGCGTCGGGTTAGCGGGCACAGATACGCAGTATTTT. Protein product: CASSQREGVGLAGTDTQYF.

The rearrangement links TRBV6-2 or TRBV6-3 to TRBJ2-5, with TRBD1 matching 9 bases. The CDR3 loop spans 12 amino acids. The V gene end was trimmed by 6 bases and the J gene end by 11 bases; junction bases not matched to a gene: 7. Per the germline V gene, CDR1 is MNHEY and CDR2 is SVGEGT. Here the CDR3 reads CASSAPGQGQYF. The CDR3 DNA sequence: TGTGCCAGCAGCGCCCCGGGACAGGGTCAGTACTTC.

V and J are TRBV11-2 and TRBJ1-3; no firm D call. The ends were cut back, 6 bases at V and 0 bases at J, with 9 bases in the middle. There are 14 residues in the CDR3. Germline CDR1 is SGHAT and CDR2 is FQNNGV. The CDR3 nucleotides read TGTGCCAGCAGACTAGACCTCTCTGGAAACACCATATATTTT. Translation: CASRLDLSGNTIYF.

The chain couples TRBV6-6 to TRBJ1-5; 9 bases fit TRBD1. V lost 0 bases, J lost 7 bases, and 7 bases stayed unmatched. Looked up from germline, CDR1 is MNHNY and CDR2 is SVGAGI (reference sequence). CDR3 length equals 16 residues. The CDR3 spells CASSYSQGALSQPQHF. The CDR3 DNA sequence: TGTGCCAGCAGTTACTCACAGGGGGCGCTCAGCCAGCCCCAGCATTTT.

In this sample, this clone turned up once. The chain joins TRBV7-2 to TRBJ1-1; D gene uncertain. V was clipped by 5 bases and J by 1 base, with 11 bases between them. Germline lookup yields CDR1 SGHTA and CDR2 FQGNSA. The CDR3 contains 14 residues. CDR3 DNA: TGTGCCAGCAGCCCACAGCCAACGAACACTGAAGCTTTCTTT. It is translated as CASSPQPTNTEAFF.

This chain connects TRBV3-1 (or the pseudogene TRBV3-2) to TRBJ2-7; 11 positions agree with TRBD1. Germline CDR1 reads LGHDT; CDR2 reads YNNKEL (reference sequence). The ends lost 2 bases at V and 6 bases at J; junction bases unmatched: 12. The CDR3 runs 17 residues. CDR3 amino acids: CASSQWLFGTGGSEQYF. CDR3 DNA sequence: TGTGCCAGCAGCCAATGGTTATTCGGGACAGGGGGGTCCGAGCAGTACTTC.

The chain employs TRBV5-1 and TRBJ1-4; maybe TRBD1 (6 bases). Trimming left V 4 bases short and J 7 bases short, with 14 bases between. This CDR3 spans 14 amino acids. The germline V gene has CDR1 SGHRS and CDR2 YFSETQ. CDR3 in DNA: TGCGCCAGCAGCCCCGGACAGCAAATTGAAAAACTGTTTTTT. This gives the protein CASSPGQQIEKLFF.

The V call is TRBV6-2 or TRBV6-3, the J call TRBJ2-7, with D perhaps matching TRBD1 (5 bases). Trimming removed 4 bases at V and 2 bases at J, with 9 bases between. CDR3 length: 13 amino acids. In germline, CDR1 is MNHEY, CDR2 SVGEGT. The CDR3 DNA follows: TGTGCCAGCAGTTCAGGGTGGCCCTACGAGCAGTACTTC. Translated, it gives CASSSGWPYEQYF.

The chain has TRBV5-1 and TRBJ1-1; D remains ambiguous. The CDR3 has 13 residues. Between the trimmed V and J ends, which lost 5 bases and 3 bases, there was a span of 11 bases. Looked up from germline, CDR1 is SGHRS and CDR2 is YFSETQ. CDR3 in amino acids: CASRGGEDTEAFF. The CDR3 DNA reads TGCGCCAGCAGAGGCGGCGAGGACACTGAAGCTTTCTTT.

This clone occurred once. V and J are TRBV9 and TRBJ1-2, with D unclear. V gave up 0 bases and J gave up 4 bases, with 16 bases separating them. Germline V gene sequence: CDR1 SGDLS, CDR2 YYNGEE. There are 16 residues in the CDR3. CDR3 region: CASSVGPGGRVYGYTF. As DNA, the CDR3 is TGTGCCAGCAGCGTAGGTCCAGGCGGGAGGGTCTATGGCTACACCTTC.

The V gene is TRBV6-7, the J gene TRBJ2-1; TRBD2 matches at 14 bases. TRBV6-7 has ORF status, its function being uncertain. Trimming took 5 bases from V and 7 from J; bases not matched to a gene: 16. CDR3 length equals 19 residues. CDR3: CASSLSGLAGVRSYNEQFF. The DNA for the CDR3 is TGTGCCAGCAGTCTATCGGGACTAGCGGGAGTTAGGTCATATAATGAGCAGTTCTTC.

The chain has TRBV7-2 and TRBJ1-2, with TRBD1 matching over 7 bases. This CDR3 contains 14 residues. V lost 5 bases and J lost 6; bases outside the gene matches: 9. Germline assignment: CDR1 SGHTA and CDR2 FQGNSA. CDR3 region: CASSPPDRVNGYTF. Written as DNA, the CDR3 is TGTGCCAGCAGCCCACCTGACAGGGTCAATGGCTACACCTTC.

This chain's CDR3 is CASSVVVTGELFF. CDR3 sequence (DNA): TGTGCCAGCAGCGTAGTAGTTACCGGGGAGCTGTTTTTT. V usage is TRBV9 and J usage is TRBJ2-2; no clear D. V lost 0 bases to trimming and J lost 5 bases, with 5 bases between them. Germline loops: CDR1 SGDLS, CDR2 YYNGEE. The CDR3 has 13 amino acids.

This clone was recorded only once. The CDR3 nucleotides read TGTGCCAGTAGTATAGGCGGGACAGGGGGCGAGCAGTACTTC. Residues: CASSIGGTGGEQYF. J is TRBJ2-7 and V is TRBV19, with 11 bases lining up with TRBD1. The CDR3 totals 14 residues. With 1 base clipped from V and 6 bases from J, the junction kept 2 bases outside the gene matches. The V gene's germline CDR1 is LNHDA and CDR2 SQIVND (reference sequence).

As DNA, the CDR3 is TGTGCCAGCAGCCAAGATTGCGGCGGGAGCTCCTACAATGAGCAGTTCTTC. It specifies CASSQDCGGSSYNEQFF. The chain recombines TRBV3-1 (or the pseudogene TRBV3-2) with TRBJ2-1, with TRBD2 identical over 7 bases. With 0 bases clipped from V and 0 bases from J, the junction kept 5 bases outside the gene matches. CDR1 and CDR2 from the germline V gene are LGHDT and YNNKEL (reference sequence). The CDR3 is 17 residues long.

The chain is built from TRBV7-6 and TRBJ2-7, with TRBD2 matching over 14 bases. V gave up 4 bases and J gave up 7 bases; unmatched junction bases: 9. Germline V CDR1 and CDR2: SGHVS, FNYEAQ. This CDR3 is 16 amino acids long. CDR3 protein: CASSSLRTSGRREQYF. The CDR3 DNA sequence: TGTGCCAGCAGCTCTCTCAGGACTAGCGGGAGGAGGGAGCAGTACTTC.

J is TRBJ2-5 and V is TRBV14; D unresolved. Germline assignment: CDR1 SGHDN and CDR2 FVKESK. V was trimmed by 0 bases and J by 6 bases, leaving 8 bases between them. The CDR3 covers 13 residues. CDR3 region: CASSQDEIQTQYF. CDR3 in DNA: TGTGCCAGCAGCCAAGACGAGATTCAGACCCAGTACTTC.

J is TRBJ1-2 and V is TRBV5-1; D gene uncertain. From germline, CDR1 is SGHRS and CDR2 YFSETQ. V gave up 0 bases and J gave up 4 bases, with 13 bases separating them. The length of the CDR3 is 15 residues. CDR3 loop: CASSLGQDSLYGYTF. The CDR3 nucleotides are TGCGCCAGCAGCTTGGGGCAGGATTCCCTCTATGGCTACACCTTC. Using reference TRBV5-1 and TRBJ1-2 for the parts outside the CDR3, the full variable domain is KAGVTQTPRYLIKTRGQQVTLSCSPISGHRSVSWYQQTPGQGLQFLFEYFSETQRNKGNFPGRFSGRQFSNSRSEMNVSTLELGDSALYLCASSLGQDSLYGYTFGSGTRLTVV.

This clone occurred once. The chain recombines TRBV19 with TRBJ2-7, with TRBD2 matching 7 bases. Germline V gene lookup returns CDR1 LNHDA and CDR2 SQIVND (reference sequence). The ends lost 3 bases at V and 8 bases at J; junction bases unmatched: 7. The CDR3 has 13 residues. The CDR3 loop is CASSIEGLGQQYF. The CDR3 coding sequence is TGTGCCAGTAGTATCGAAGGACTAGGCCAGCAGTACTTC.

The chain recombines TRBV29-1 with TRBJ1-1, with D possibly TRBD1 on 6 matching bases. The germline gives CDR1 SQVTM, CDR2 ANQGSEA. This CDR3 is built from 13 residues. V lost 7 bases and J 5 bases, leaving 17 bases between the germline ends. The CDR3 sequence: CSALGGPGTEAFF. In DNA form, the CDR3 reads TGCAGCGCCCTGGGGGGGCCGGGGACTGAAGCTTTCTTT.

The chain recombines TRBV5-5 with TRBJ2-1, with D tentatively TRBD1 (7 bases). Germline V gene data show CDR1 as SGHKS and CDR2 as YYEKEE (reference sequence). CDR3 size: 16 residues. V was cut by 5 bases and J by 1 base, with 16 bases left in between. CDR3 sequence: CASSGGTAVSYNEQFF. In DNA, the CDR3 is TGTGCCAGCAGTGGCGGGACAGCCGTTTCCTACAATGAGCAGTTCTTC. Filled out from reference TRBV5-5 and TRBJ2-1, the complete variable domain reads DAGVTQSPTHLIKTRGQQVTLRCSPISGHKSVSWYQQVLGQGPQFIFQYYEKEERGRGNFPDRFSARQFPNYSSELNVNALLLGDSALYLCASSGGTAVSYNEQFFGPGTRLTVL.